This T cell receptor (beta chain) was sequenced during a study of Graves' ophthalmopathy and Graves' hyperthyroidism. Study-wide background: Stable hyperthyroidism meant no progression to ophthalmopathy within 18 months of follow-up.

Exclusion criteria comprised other autoimmune diseases, uncontrolled infections, pregnancy or lactation in patients. Diagnosis relied on clinical symptoms, serum thyroxine, TRAb, thyroid ultrasound and orbital computed tomography. General study points: Its predictions of ophthalmopathy progression gave the model 70.59% sensitivity and 72% to 75% specificity.

The sequenced template was RNA, covering the TCR beta CDR3 region. Following a first-round RT-PCR that used HTBI primers, a second-round multiplex PCR was carried out. TCRdb reanalysed the multiplex PCR reads using MiXCR and keeps one entry per CDR3 protein. Here the sample spans a few hundred thousand distinct CDR3 sequences, less than 40% being singletons. This clonotype was detected once. Antigen unknown. Trimming left V 3 bases short and J 2 bases short, with 2 bases between. Looked up from germline, CDR1 is SGHDN and CDR2 is FVKESK. The length of the CDR3 is 13 residues. This rearrangement joins TRBV14 to TRBJ1-6; D is uncertain. The sequence was collected from an adult man with Graves' hyperthyroidism. The sequenced material came from peripheral blood or thyroid tissue (not recorded which). As DNA, the CDR3 is TGTGCCAGCAGCCAGACCTATAATTCACCCCTCCACTTT. This translates into CASSQTYNSPLHF.